A single T cell receptor beta chain is shown here with its context. The antigen remains undetermined. This record comes from a study of OX40 agonist ivuxolimab in advanced cancers. Study information: Three patients had partial responses: one hepatocellular carcinoma, two cutaneous melanoma.

The protocol was immunoSEQ multiplex PCR, while the TCRdb copy is restricted to in-frame clones and leaves out a portion. The sample shows roughly 63,000 clones, 80% to 90% of them seen only once. Study results and caveats: Certain nonresponders likewise exhibited a low normalized T-cell clonal expansion.

Germline V gene lookup returns CDR1 MNHEY and CDR2 SVGAGI. CDR3 size: 13 residues. The germline V and J ends were trimmed by 7 bases and 2 bases, with 12 bases remaining between them. The chain links TRBV6-5 to TRBJ2-7; D might be TRBD1 (5 bases). The sample was CD4+ or CD8+ T cells sorted from blood, taken in a trial of the OX40 agonist ivuxolimab. The receptor comes from an adult with an advanced solid tumor such as melanoma, head and neck, liver or kidney cancer. CDR3 in amino acids: CASKKGRTYEQYF. In DNA form, the CDR3 reads TGTGCCAGCAAGAAGGGGCGCACCTACGAGCAGTACTTC.